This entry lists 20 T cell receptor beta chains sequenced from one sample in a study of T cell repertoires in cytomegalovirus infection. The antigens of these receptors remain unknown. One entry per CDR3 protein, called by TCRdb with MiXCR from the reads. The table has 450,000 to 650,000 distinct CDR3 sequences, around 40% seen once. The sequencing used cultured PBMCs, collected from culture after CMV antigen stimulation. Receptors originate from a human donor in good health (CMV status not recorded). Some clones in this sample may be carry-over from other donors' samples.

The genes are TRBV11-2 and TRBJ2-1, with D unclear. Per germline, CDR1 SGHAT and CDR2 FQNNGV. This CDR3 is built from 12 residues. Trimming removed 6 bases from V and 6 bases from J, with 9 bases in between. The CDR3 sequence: CASSQDRNEQFF. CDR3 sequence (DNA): TGTGCCAGCAGTCAGGACCGCAATGAGCAGTTCTTC.

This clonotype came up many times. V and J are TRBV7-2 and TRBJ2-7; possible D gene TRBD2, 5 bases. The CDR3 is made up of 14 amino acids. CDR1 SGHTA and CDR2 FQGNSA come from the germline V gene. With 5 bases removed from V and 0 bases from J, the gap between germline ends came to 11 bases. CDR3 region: CASSPSGTSYEQYF. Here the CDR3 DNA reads TGTGCCAGCAGCCCGAGCGGAACCTCCTACGAGCAGTACTTC.

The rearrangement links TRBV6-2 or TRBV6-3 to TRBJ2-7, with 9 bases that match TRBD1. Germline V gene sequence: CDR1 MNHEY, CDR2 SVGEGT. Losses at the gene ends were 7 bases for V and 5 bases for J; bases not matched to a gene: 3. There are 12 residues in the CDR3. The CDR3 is CASTRTGDEQYF. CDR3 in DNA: TGTGCCAGCACCCGGACAGGGGACGAGCAGTACTTC.

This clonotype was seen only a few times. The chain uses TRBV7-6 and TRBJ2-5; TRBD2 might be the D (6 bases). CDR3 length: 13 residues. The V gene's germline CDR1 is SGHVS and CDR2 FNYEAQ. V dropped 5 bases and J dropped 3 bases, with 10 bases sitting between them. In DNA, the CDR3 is TGTGCCAGCAGCCCCCGACTAGAAGAGACCCAGTACTTC. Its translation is CASSPRLEETQYF. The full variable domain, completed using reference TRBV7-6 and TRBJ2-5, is GAGVSQSPRYKVTKRGQDVALRCDPISGHVSLYWYRQALGQGPEFLTYFNYEAQQDKSGLPNDRFSAERPEGSISTLTIQRTEQRDSAMYRCASSPRLEETQYFGPGTRLLVL.

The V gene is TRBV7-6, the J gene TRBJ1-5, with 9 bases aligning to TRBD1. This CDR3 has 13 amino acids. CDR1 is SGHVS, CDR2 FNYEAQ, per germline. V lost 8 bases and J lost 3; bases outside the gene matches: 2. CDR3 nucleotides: TGTGCCAGCGCACAGGGGGCCAATCAGCCCCAGCATTTT. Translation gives CASAQGANQPQHF.

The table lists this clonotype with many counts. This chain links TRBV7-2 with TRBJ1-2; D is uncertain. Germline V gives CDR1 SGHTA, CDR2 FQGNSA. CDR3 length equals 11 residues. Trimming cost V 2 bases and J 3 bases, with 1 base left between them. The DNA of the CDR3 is TGTGCCAGCAGCTTATACTATGGCTACACCTTC. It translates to CASSLYYGYTF. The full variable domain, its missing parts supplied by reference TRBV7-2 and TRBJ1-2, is GAGVSQSPSNKVTEKGKDVELRCDPISGHTALYWYRQSLGQGLEFLIYFQGNSAPDKSGLPSDRFSAERTGGSVSTLTIQRTQQEDSAVYLCASSLYYGYTFGSGTRLTVV.

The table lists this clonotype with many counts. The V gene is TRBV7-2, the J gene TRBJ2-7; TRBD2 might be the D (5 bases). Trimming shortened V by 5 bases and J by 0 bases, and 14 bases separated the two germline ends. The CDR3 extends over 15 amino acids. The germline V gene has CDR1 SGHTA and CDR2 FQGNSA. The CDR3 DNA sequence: TGTGCCAGCAGCCTTGTCAGCGGTAGCTCCTACGAGCAGTACTTC. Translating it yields CASSLVSGSSYEQYF.

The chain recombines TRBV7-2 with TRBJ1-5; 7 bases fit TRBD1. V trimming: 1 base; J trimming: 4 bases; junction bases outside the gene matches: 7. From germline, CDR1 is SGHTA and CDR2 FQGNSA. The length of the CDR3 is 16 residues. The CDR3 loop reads CASSLDDRARNQPQHF. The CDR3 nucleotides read TGTGCCAGCAGCTTAGACGACAGGGCCCGAAATCAGCCCCAGCATTTT.

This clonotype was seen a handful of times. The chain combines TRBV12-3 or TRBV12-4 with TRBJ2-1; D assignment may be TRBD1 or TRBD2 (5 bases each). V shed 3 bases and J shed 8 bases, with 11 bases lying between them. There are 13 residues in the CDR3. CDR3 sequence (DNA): TGTGCCAGCAGTTTTAGTGTGGGGGATGAGCAGTTCTTC. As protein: CASSFSVGDEQFF.

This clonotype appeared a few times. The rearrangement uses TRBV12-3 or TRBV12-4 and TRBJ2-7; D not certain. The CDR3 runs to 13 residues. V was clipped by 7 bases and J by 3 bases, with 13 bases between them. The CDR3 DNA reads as TGTGCCAGCACCCTCTCCGGTGACTACGAGCAGTACTTC. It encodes CASTLSGDYEQYF.

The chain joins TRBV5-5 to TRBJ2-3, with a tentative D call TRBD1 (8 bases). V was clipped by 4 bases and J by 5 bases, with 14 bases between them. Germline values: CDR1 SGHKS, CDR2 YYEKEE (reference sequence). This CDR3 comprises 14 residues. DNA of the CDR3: TGTGCCAGCAGCGTAAACAGGGGGGGAGATACGCAGTATTTT. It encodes CASSVNRGGDTQYF. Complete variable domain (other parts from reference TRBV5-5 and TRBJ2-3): DAGVTQSPTHLIKTRGQQVTLRCSPISGHKSVSWYQQVLGQGPQFIFQYYEKEERGRGNFPDRFSARQFPNYSSELNVNALLLGDSALYLCASSVNRGGDTQYFGPGTRLTVL.

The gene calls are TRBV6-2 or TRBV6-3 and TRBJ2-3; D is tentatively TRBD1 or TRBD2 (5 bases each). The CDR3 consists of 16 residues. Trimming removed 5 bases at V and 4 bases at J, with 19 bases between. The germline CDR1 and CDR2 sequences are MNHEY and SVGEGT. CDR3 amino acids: CASSRPGTRRADTQYF. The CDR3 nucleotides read TGTGCCAGCAGTCGTCCCGGGACCCGGCGCGCAGATACGCAGTATTTT.

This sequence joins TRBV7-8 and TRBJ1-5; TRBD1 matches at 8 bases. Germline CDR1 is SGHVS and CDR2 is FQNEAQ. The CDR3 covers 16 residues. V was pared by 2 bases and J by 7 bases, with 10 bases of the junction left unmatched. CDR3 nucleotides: TGTGCCAGCAGCTTATACGACAGGGGAAACATGCAGCCCCAGCATTTT. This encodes CASSLYDRGNMQPQHF.

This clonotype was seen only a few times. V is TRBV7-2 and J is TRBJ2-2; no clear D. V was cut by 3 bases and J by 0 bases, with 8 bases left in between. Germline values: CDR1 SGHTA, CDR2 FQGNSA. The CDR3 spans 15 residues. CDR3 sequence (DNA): TGTGCCAGCAGCTTCCCCCCGGCGAACACCGGGGAGCTGTTTTTT. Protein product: CASSFPPANTGELFF.

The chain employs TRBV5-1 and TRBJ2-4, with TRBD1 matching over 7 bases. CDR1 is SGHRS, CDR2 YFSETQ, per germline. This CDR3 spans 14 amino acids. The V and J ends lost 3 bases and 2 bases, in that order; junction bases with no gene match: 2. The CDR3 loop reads CASSSDRTKNIQYF. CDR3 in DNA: TGCGCCAGCAGCTCGGACAGGACCAAAAACATTCAGTACTTC.

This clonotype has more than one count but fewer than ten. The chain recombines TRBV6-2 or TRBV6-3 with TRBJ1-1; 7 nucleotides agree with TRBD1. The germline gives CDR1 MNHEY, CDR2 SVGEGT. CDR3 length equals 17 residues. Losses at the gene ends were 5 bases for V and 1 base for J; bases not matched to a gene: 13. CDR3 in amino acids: CASSKIGQAGWNTEAFF. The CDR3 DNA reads TGTGCCAGCAGTAAAATAGGACAGGCTGGGTGGAACACTGAAGCTTTCTTT.

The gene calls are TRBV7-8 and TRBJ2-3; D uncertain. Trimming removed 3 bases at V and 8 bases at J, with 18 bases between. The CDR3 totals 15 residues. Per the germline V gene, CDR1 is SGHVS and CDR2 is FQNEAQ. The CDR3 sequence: CASSLEPPAAATQYF. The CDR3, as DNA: TGTGCCAGCAGCTTGGAGCCCCCCGCTGCGGCTACGCAGTATTTT.

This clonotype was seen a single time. The CDR3 reads CASSPGGSGGQTQYF. The CDR3 coding sequence is TGTGCCAGCAGCCCTGGGGGAAGCGGGGGTCAGACCCAGTACTTC. The genes are TRBV5-3 and TRBJ2-5; 8 bases are a match to TRBD2. TRBV5-3 is designated an ORF whose function remains uncertain. This CDR3 comprises 15 residues. Trimming removed 8 bases from V and 6 bases from J; junction bases left unmatched: 15.

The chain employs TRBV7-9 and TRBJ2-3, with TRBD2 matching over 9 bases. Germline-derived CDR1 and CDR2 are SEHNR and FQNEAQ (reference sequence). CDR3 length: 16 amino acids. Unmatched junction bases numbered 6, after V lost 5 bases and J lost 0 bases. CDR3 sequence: CASSPGTSSSTDTQYF. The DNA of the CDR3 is TGTGCCAGCAGCCCAGGGACTAGCTCGAGCACAGATACGCAGTATTTT.

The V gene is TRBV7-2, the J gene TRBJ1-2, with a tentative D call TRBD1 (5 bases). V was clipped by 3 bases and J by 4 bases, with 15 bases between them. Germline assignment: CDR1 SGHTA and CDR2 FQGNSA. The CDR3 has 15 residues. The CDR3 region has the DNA TGTGCCAGCAGCTTGTCCGGGACGGAAACCTATGGCTACACCTTC. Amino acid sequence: CASSLSGTETYGYTF.